The 5 T cell receptor beta chains listed next were all sequenced from one sample in a study of blood T cell repertoires in COVID-19. Sequencing was performed with immunoSEQ multiplex PCR; in TCRdb, only in-frame clones are kept and a portion is missing. The sample includes over 100,000 clones, more than 65% of them seen just once. The sample consisted of peripheral blood. Receptor source: a woman over 75 with active or convalescent COVID-19.

Of note for this clone: At one of its ends the junction is not consistent with the germline gene, which may arise from a read error. The chain has TRBV7-9 and TRBJ2-5, with 7 bases lining up with TRBD2. Germline V CDR1 and CDR2: SEHNR, FQNEAQ (reference sequence). The CDR3 runs to 12 residues. The CDR3: CAVMGDYRLLHF. CDR3 in DNA: TGTGCCGTAATGGGGGACTACCGTCTGTTGCACTTC.

This chain links TRBV5-1 with TRBJ1-1; weak D call: TRBD1 (6 bases). The CDR3 covers 13 residues. From germline, CDR1 is SGHRS and CDR2 YFSETQ. The V and J ends lost 1 base and 5 bases respectively, with 9 bases between them. CDR3 bases: TGCGCCAGCAGCTTGCATCAGGGGACTGAAGCTTTCTTT. This codes for CASSLHQGTEAFF.

The chain recombines TRBV19 with TRBJ1-2; no clear D. Per germline, CDR1 LNHDA and CDR2 SQIVND (reference sequence). The CDR3 has 14 amino acids. Trimming shortened V by 2 bases and J by 3 bases, and 10 bases separated the two germline ends. Here the CDR3 reads CASSIPLEDYGYTF. The CDR3 coding sequence is TGTGCCAGTAGTATACCCCTCGAGGACTATGGCTACACCTTC. The complete variable domain, with remaining parts taken from reference TRBV19 and TRBJ1-2, reads DGGITQSPKYLFRKEGQNVTLSCEQNLNHDAMYWYRQDPGQGLRLIYYSQIVNDFQKGDIAEGYSVSREKKESFPLTVTSAQKNPTAFYLCASSIPLEDYGYTFGSGTRLTVV.

This sequence joins TRBV5-1 and TRBJ2-2; TRBD2 is a possible D gene (6 bases). V was shortened by 4 bases and J by 2 bases, with 12 bases between the two germline ends. This CDR3 is 15 amino acids long. From germline, CDR1 is SGHRS and CDR2 YFSETQ. The CDR3 DNA is TGCGCCAGCAGCCTCGGGACTGTAAACACCGGGGAGCTGTTTTTT. Its translation: CASSLGTVNTGELFF.

J is TRBJ1-2 and V is TRBV4-2; 7 bases fit TRBD1. Germline trimming cut 2 bases from V and 6 bases from J; bases unmatched to any gene: 3. The CDR3 runs to 13 residues. Germline CDR1 and CDR2: LGHNA and YNFKEQ. CDR3 protein: CASSQQQGHGYTF. The CDR3 coding sequence is TGTGCCAGCAGCCAACAACAGGGGCATGGCTACACCTTC.